A single sample is the source of the 9 T cell receptor beta chains below, sequenced in a study of CD8+ T cells in alopecia areata. It was cDNA, reverse transcribed from extracted RNA, that served as the sequencing template. Libraries were prepared by immunoSEQ multiplex PCR; TCRdb keeps only in-frame clonotypes and omits some of them. The repertoire includes about 200,000 clones, 50% to 60% of them detected once, and 0.45% sits in the top ten. The sample was CD4+ T cells sorted from blood, taken at week 0. Receptors originate from a human donor with alopecia areata.

V is TRBV7-8 and J is TRBJ1-4, with a weak D call TRBD1 (5 bases). Trimming pared 3 bases from V and 7 bases from J, leaving 18 bases between. The CDR3 has 16 residues. Per germline, CDR1 SGHVS and CDR2 FQNEAQ. The CDR3 region has the DNA TGTGCCAGCAGCTTTGGTACTGGGGCCGGAGGTGAAAAACTGTTTTTT. This encodes CASSFGTGAGGEKLFF.

This CDR3 reads CASRYTGAATQYF. CDR3 coding DNA: TGTGCCAGCAGGTATACAGGGGCCGCGACCCAGTACTTC. V is TRBV27 and J is TRBJ2-5, with 7 bases identical to TRBD1. From germline, CDR1 is MNHEY and CDR2 SMNVEV (reference sequence). The CDR3 has 13 residues. V dropped 6 bases and J dropped 7; count of bases not matched to a gene: 8.

This clone appeared a few times. The rearrangement uses TRBV30 and TRBJ2-1; TRBD2 aligns across 13 bases. V lost 7 bases, J lost 2 bases, and 14 bases stayed unmatched. Germline loops: CDR1 GTSNPN, CDR2 SVGIG (reference sequence). This CDR3 contains 18 residues. CDR3 in amino acids: CASGGLAGARGTYNEQFF. The DNA for the CDR3 is TGTGCCTCGGGCGGACTAGCGGGAGCGAGGGGCACCTACAATGAGCAGTTCTTC. Filled out from reference TRBV30 and TRBJ2-1, the complete variable domain reads SQTIHQWPATLVQPVGSPLSLECTVEGTSNPNLYWYRQAAGRGLQLLFYSVGIGQISSEVPQNLSASRPQDRQFILSSKKLLLSDSGFYLCASGGLAGARGTYNEQFFGPGTRLTVL.

A few counts support this clone. The rearrangement joins TRBV30 to TRBJ1-2; 8 bases agree with TRBD1. CDR3 length: 13 residues. CDR1 GTSNPN and CDR2 SVGIG come from the germline V gene (reference sequence). With V trimmed by 8 bases and J by 2 bases, 7 bases remained unmatched. CDR3 sequence reads: CARWDRQNYGYTF. The CDR3 DNA follows: TGTGCCCGATGGGACAGGCAAAACTATGGCTACACCTTC.

The sample holds a few counts of this clone. The chain uses TRBV10-3 and TRBJ2-2; D is undetermined. The ends were cut back, 7 bases at V and 2 bases at J, with 2 bases in the middle. In germline, CDR1 is ENHRY, CDR2 SYGVKD. The CDR3 is made up of 11 amino acids. The CDR3 DNA sequence: TGTGCCATCACAAACACCGGGGAGCTGTTTTTT. This gives the protein CAITNTGELFF.

J is TRBJ2-7 and V is TRBV6-1, with D hard to call. The CDR3 is 14 amino acids. CDR1 and CDR2 (germline): MNHNS, SASEGT. The V and J ends lost 0 bases and 0 bases respectively, with 6 bases between them. The DNA for the CDR3 is TGTGCCAGCAGTGAAGCGCAGAGCTCCTACGAGCAGTACTTC. Protein sequence: CASSEAQSSYEQYF.

J is TRBJ1-1 and V is TRBV27, with no clear D. Germline-derived CDR1 and CDR2 are MNHEY and SMNVEV (reference sequence). There are 15 residues in the CDR3. V was pared by 5 bases and J by 5 bases, with 18 bases between. For the CDR3, the DNA is TGTGCCAGCAGTCTCCTGACCTCTGGTAAAACTGAAGCTTTCTTT. It yields the protein CASSLLTSGKTEAFF.

The sample holds a few counts of this clone. The chain combines TRBV2 with TRBJ2-2, with unresolved D. The CDR3 has 12 amino acids. Germline CDR1 is SNHLY and CDR2 is FYNNEI. Trimming shortened V by 8 bases and J by 4 bases, and 8 bases separated the two germline ends. CDR3 protein: CASGELTGELFF. CDR3 nucleotide sequence: TGTGCCAGCGGGGAACTCACCGGGGAGCTGTTTTTT.

This chain connects TRBV29-1 to TRBJ2-6; TRBD1 aligns across 8 bases. CDR3 length: 18 amino acids. With 0 bases clipped from V and 0 bases from J, the junction kept 7 bases outside the gene matches. Germline values: CDR1 SQVTM, CDR2 ANQGSEA. CDR3 in amino acids: CSVEDQGQGSSGANVLTF. Here the CDR3 DNA reads TGCAGCGTTGAAGATCAAGGACAGGGATCCTCTGGGGCCAACGTCCTGACTTTC.